This TCR beta chain was observed in a study of identifying expanded T cells in peripheral blood (dated by TCRdb to between 2019 and 2020). Study-wide context: Four technical replicates, made by sequencing separate aliquots from the same pool of genomic DNA, were compared pairwise.

No immune events such as infections were documented for the healthy donors during the collection period. Blood repertoires from healthy donors were used as a training cohort for calibrating time-dependent variance in a beta-binomial model of differential abundance of T-cell clones. The training cohort comprised some 10 healthy donors, 3 female and 7 male. The donors were between about 29 and 65 years old, with an average age of roughly 40 years. Whole blood was collected from each healthy donor at three time points spaced two to three weeks apart and obtained from a commercial supplier. Genomic DNA was extracted from unsorted whole blood for immunosequencing. For this clone: There is no known antigen for this receptor. The record has no base qualities; no much larger clone is one base away.

Unmatched junction bases come to 6, with V trimmed by 4 bases and J by 3 bases. The CDR3 runs 16 amino acids, cysteine and phenylalanine included. The retained sequence is limited to the CDR3, 48 bases, with the frame set at the first base. The germline V gene (reference sequence) yields LNHDA for CDR1 and SQIVND for CDR2. General conclusions and limits of the study: Across all healthy donors, variance in clone template counts between approximately two-week samples was found to increase significantly with total template count. The binomial model flagged around 1.2 differentially abundant clones between technical replicates but 15 to 17 over about 2 weeks and under 25 over approximately four weeks. Across all healthy-donor time intervals, the beta-binomial model significantly cut both the number of clones called differentially abundant and the false-positive rate. The authors expected biological variance in healthy repertoires might increase further over much longer intervals such as months to years.

The immunoSEQ Assay, which relies on bias-controlled multiplex PCR amplification of genomic DNA, was used to profile TCRbeta CDR3 regions. Regarding the original processing steps: The absolute abundance of each unique TCRbeta CDR3 region was quantified after sequences were collapsed and filtered. Differential abundance was tested with a binomial (Fisher-equivalent) model and with a beta-binomial model adding time-dependent variance fitted from healthy donors. Clones with fewer than 5 combined templates were removed, and differential abundance was called for clones with a Benjamini-Hochberg FDR below 0.01. In the beta-binomial model, variance was expressed as a function of the total template count across the two samples, in the form v = (b*log(k)+a)^2. What TCRdb holds here is the immuneACCESS table cut down to in-frame rearrangements. Part of the clones is not present; checked against another copy, under half of the missing clones reflect an unresolved V gene, and the others are unexplained. The V and J calls and clone size are taken from that table; D and trimming were inferred from the DNA. Within this sample are over 65,000 clones, with over 85% of them counted one time only. Clones ranked in the top ten supply roughly 7% of the sample.

Rearrangement joined TRBV19 to TRBJ2-2; 9 central nucleotides agree with TRBD1. The receptor comes from a person aged 18-70 years in good health. The sequenced sample consisted of blood. Here is the DNA: TGTGCCAGTAGTAAGGGGGACAGGGCGTACACCGGGGAGCTGTTTTTT. This yields the protein CASSKGDRAYTGELFF.